The 10 T cell receptor beta chains below were found in one sample sequenced in a study of T-cell reconstitution after alpha-beta-depleted transplantation in children. Preparation of the TCRbeta library involved a method that used unique molecular identifiers. Each CDR3 protein is one row after TCRdb ran MiXCR on the PCR reads. The data contain 490,000 or so distinct CDR3 sequences, 10% of them singletons. Material: PBMCs, obtained before TCRalphabeta/CD19-depleted stem cell transplant. These receptors were collected from a child under 10 years old with inherited bone marrow failure, due to receive a stem cell transplant.

This clonotype was recorded at least ten times. The chain employs TRBV4-2 and TRBJ2-1; 8 bases are shared with TRBD2. Germline V CDR1 and CDR2: LGHNA, YNFKEQ. The CDR3 has 17 amino acids. J lost 0 bases, V lost 0 bases, and 4 bases had no gene match. The CDR3 protein is CASSQDPAGDSYNEQFF. In DNA form, the CDR3 reads TGTGCCAGCAGCCAAGATCCAGCGGGGGACTCCTACAATGAGCAGTTCTTC.

This clonotype was seen repeatedly, ten times or more. J is TRBJ2-2 and V is TRBV6-5; 9 bases map to TRBD1. Germline-derived CDR1 and CDR2 are MNHEY and SVGAGI. The CDR3 consists of 16 residues. The V and J ends lost 7 bases and 4 bases, in that order; junction bases with no gene match: 10. The CDR3 DNA reads as TGTGCCAGCACTCTCACCCGGGACAGGGTCACCGGGGAGCTGTTTTTT. This translates into CASTLTRDRVTGELFF.

To note about this clonotype: Just one base apart from a much larger clone, this may be a read error. This chain uses TRBV12-3 or TRBV12-4 with TRBJ2-1; 12 bases agree with TRBD2. V was clipped by 7 bases and J by 4 bases; unmatched bases: 8. CDR3 length equals 16 residues. The CDR3 DNA is TGTGCCAGCACCTCTAGCGGGAGGGCGGGGTACAATGAGCAGTTCTTC. Its protein is CASTSSGRAGYNEQFF.

There are many counts of this clonotype. The chain couples TRBV12-3 or TRBV12-4 to TRBJ2-1, with TRBD2 matching over 11 bases. V lost 3 bases and J lost 12; bases outside the gene matches: 4. CDR3 length: 13 amino acids. The CDR3 is CASSLWLAGGQFF. The CDR3 DNA reads TGTGCCAGCAGTTTGTGGCTAGCGGGAGGGCAGTTCTTC.

The chain combines TRBV12-3 or TRBV12-4 with TRBJ2-3; 10 bases line up with TRBD2. The CDR3 consists of 16 residues. V gave up 5 bases and J gave up 3 bases; unmatched junction bases: 8. The CDR3 DNA sequence: TGTGCCAGCAGTCTGATAGCGGGAGGATTAACAGATACGCAGTATTTT. Translation: CASSLIAGGLTDTQYF.

This clonotype has at least ten counts. V gene TRBV5-4 combines with J gene TRBJ2-6, with TRBD1 matching 7 bases. The germline CDR1 and CDR2 sequences are SGHNT and YYREEE (reference sequence). V was clipped by 3 bases and J by 0 bases; unmatched bases: 6. CDR3 length: 17 residues. The CDR3 sequence is CASSSYRGHSGANVLTF. Written as DNA, the CDR3 is TGTGCCAGCAGCTCATACAGGGGTCACTCTGGGGCCAACGTCCTGACTTTC.

Worth noting for this clonotype: With a much larger clone just one base away, this may be a read error. This chain connects TRBV20-1 to TRBJ2-1; 8 nucleotides match TRBD2. CDR1 is DFQATT, CDR2 SNEGSKA, per germline (reference sequence). The CDR3 covers 14 residues. The CDR3 protein is CSGFAGGRYNEQFF. CDR3 in DNA: TGCAGCGGCTTCGCGGGAGGACGTTACAATGAGCAGTTCTTC.

This clonotype was seen repeatedly, ten times or more. The rearrangement joins TRBV20-1 to TRBJ2-3; tentatively, D is TRBD1 or TRBD2 (7 bases each). The CDR3 is made up of 16 amino acids. The germline CDR1 and CDR2 sequences are DFQATT and SNEGSKA (reference sequence). V lost 0 bases and J 4 bases, leaving 17 bases between the germline ends. The CDR3 region has the DNA TGCAGTGCTAGAGATCCCAAGGGAGGGACAGCAGATACGCAGTATTTT. Translation: CSARDPKGGTADTQYF.

This clonotype was recorded at least ten times. The J gene is TRBJ2-1, the V gene TRBV27; TRBD2 aligns across 7 bases. V lost 1 base to trimming and J lost 3 bases; unmatched junction nucleotides: 3. Germline CDR1 reads MNHEY; CDR2 reads SMNVEV (reference sequence). The CDR3 has 15 residues. CDR3 sequence (DNA): TGTGCCAGCAGTTTATTTGCGGGGGACTACAATGAGCAGTTCTTC. As protein: CASSLFAGDYNEQFF.

In its sample, this clonotype was seen many times. This sequence joins TRBV10-1 and TRBJ2-7, with D perhaps matching TRBD2 (5 bases). The V end was cut by 4 bases, the J end by 4 bases, with 11 bases between. Germline-derived CDR1 and CDR2 are WNHNN and SYGVQD (reference sequence). The CDR3 has 13 residues. The CDR3 sequence: CASSATGRYEQYF. The CDR3 nucleotides are TGCGCCAGCAGTGCGACGGGAAGGTACGAGCAGTACTTC.